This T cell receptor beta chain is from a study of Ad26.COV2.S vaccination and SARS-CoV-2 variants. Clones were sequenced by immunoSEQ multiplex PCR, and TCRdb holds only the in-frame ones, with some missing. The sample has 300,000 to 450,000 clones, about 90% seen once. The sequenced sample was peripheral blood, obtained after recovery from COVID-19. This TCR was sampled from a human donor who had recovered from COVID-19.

CDR3: CASSASPSVEETQYF. For the CDR3, the DNA is TGTGCCAGCAGCGCTTCCCCGAGCGTGGAAGAGACCCAGTACTTC. The chain uses TRBV9 and TRBJ2-5, with no clear D. Trimming stripped 3 bases from V and 3 bases from J, with 15 bases between. The CDR3 consists of 15 residues. Germline loops: CDR1 SGDLS, CDR2 YYNGEE.